This record covers a single TCR beta chain. V gave up 5 bases and J gave up 10 bases; unmatched junction bases: 8. Germline CDR1 is MDHEN and CDR2 is SYDVKM. CDR3 length: 15 residues. Only in-frame clones appear in the TCRdb table, and some are missing; sequencing was by immunoSEQ multiplex PCR. Of roughly 120,000 clones listed, around 94% are singletons. The entry originates in a study of brain T cells in children with intractable seizures. Surgery cases with the highest brain T cell transcript signatures were chosen for sequencing. At least one anti-epileptic drug was given before surgery. The sample consisted of peripheral blood, taken at surgery. The receptor comes from a boy in the first two years of life with hemimegalencephaly and intractable seizures. The rearrangement uses TRBV28 and TRBJ1-6; TRBD1 matches at 10 bases. CDR3: CASSTWDRGYSPLHF. The CDR3 DNA sequence: TGTGCCAGCAGTACTTGGGACAGGGGTTACTCACCCCTCCACTTT.